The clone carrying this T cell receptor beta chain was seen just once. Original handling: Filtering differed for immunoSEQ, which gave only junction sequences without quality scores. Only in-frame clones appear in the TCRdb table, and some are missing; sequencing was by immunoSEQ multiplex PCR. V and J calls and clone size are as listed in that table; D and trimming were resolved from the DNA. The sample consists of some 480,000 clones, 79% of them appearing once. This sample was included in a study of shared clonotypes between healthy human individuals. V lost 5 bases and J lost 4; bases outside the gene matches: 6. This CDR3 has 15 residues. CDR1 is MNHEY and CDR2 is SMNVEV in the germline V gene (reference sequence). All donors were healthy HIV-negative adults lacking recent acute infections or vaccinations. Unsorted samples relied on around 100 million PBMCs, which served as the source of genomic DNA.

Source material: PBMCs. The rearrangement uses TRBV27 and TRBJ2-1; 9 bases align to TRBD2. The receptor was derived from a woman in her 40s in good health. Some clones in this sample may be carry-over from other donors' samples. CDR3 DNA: TGTGCCAGCAGTCGAGCGGGAGGAACTTACAATGAGCAGTTCTTC. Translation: CASSRAGGTYNEQFF.